This note documents a single TCR beta chain sequence. Other DNA sequences in the sample encode the same CDR3. CDR1 SEHNR and CDR2 FQNEAQ come from the germline V gene (reference sequence). The CDR3 contains 13 residues. V was clipped by 5 bases and J by 1 base, with 9 bases between them. TCRdb's table, derived via immunoSEQ multiplex PCR, lists solely in-frame clones and lacks some. The data hold 140,000 to 150,000 clones, with roughly 86% observed a single time. The data are from a study of blood T cell repertoires in COVID-19. Study overall: PBMCs, B-cell-depleted T cells, or T cells were the source of the cDNA or gDNA that made up the material.

V gene TRBV7-9 combines with J gene TRBJ2-7; possibly TRBD1 for D (5 bases). Sequencing was performed on peripheral blood. The TCR was taken from a woman aged 45-60 years with acute or convalescent COVID-19. As DNA, the CDR3 is TGTGCCAGCAGCCCAGGACAATCCTACGAGCAGTACTTC. This gives the protein CASSPGQSYEQYF.